This TCR beta chain comes out of a study of blood T cell repertoires in COVID-19. Study-wide context: Sources were T cells, B-cell-depleted T cells, or PBMCs; the material itself was cDNA or gDNA.

Some clones are missing from TCRdb's copy, which holds only in-frame ones; the method was immunoSEQ multiplex PCR. This table holds 150,000 to 250,000 clones, 70% to 85% found once. Looked up from germline, CDR1 is SGHKS and CDR2 is YYEKEE (reference sequence). The CDR3 is 14 amino acids. V dropped 2 bases and J dropped 4 bases, with 10 bases sitting between them. The rearrangement links TRBV5-5 to TRBJ1-3; maybe TRBD1 (5 bases). The sequenced sample consisted of peripheral blood. This TCR was sampled from a human donor with acute or convalescent COVID-19. The donor label of this sample is uncertain. The CDR3 reads CASSFRATGNTIYF. The CDR3 nucleotides read TGTGCCAGCAGCTTCAGGGCTACAGGAAACACCATATATTTT.